This entry concerns a single T cell receptor (beta chain). The sample originates from a study of blood T cell repertoires in COVID-19. Study background: COVID-19 samples collected from the United States, Italy and Spain covered acute and convalescent phases.

Per germline, CDR1 ENHRY and CDR2 SYGVKD. The CDR3 is 14 amino acids. The trim removed 4 bases at V and 10 bases at J, leaving 8 bases unmatched. The table came from immunoSEQ multiplex PCR; TCRdb's copy has only in-frame clones and leaves some out. The data hold around 270,000 clones, with 84% observed a single time. V and J are TRBV10-3 and TRBJ2-1, with 9 bases lining up with TRBD2. The sequence was obtained from a man aged 60 to 75 with acute or convalescent COVID-19. The source material was peripheral blood. CDR3 sequence reads: CAISGLAGSVEQFF. The CDR3 region has the DNA TGTGCCATCAGTGGGCTAGCGGGGAGCGTGGAGCAGTTCTTC.